The rows below give T cell receptor beta chains drawn from one sample of a study of monozygotic twins with inflammatory bowel disease. After re-calling the 5' RACE reads, TCRdb lists one entry per CDR3 protein, DNA absent. The sample holds 350,000 to 550,000 distinct CDR3 sequences. The specimen sequenced was blood. The source of these receptors is a human donor with ulcerative colitis or Crohn's disease, or a healthy co-twin of an affected twin (not recorded which). CDR3s include the opening cysteine and the closing phenylalanine or tryptophan.

CDR3	length	V	J
CASSNPQDSNQPQHF	15	TRBV19	TRBJ1-5
CASSYRSGGLSNQPQHF	17	TRBV6-2/TRBV6-3	TRBJ1-5
CASSIERTGGIHEQYF	16	TRBV19	TRBJ2-7
CASSLARDADTQYF	14	TRBV5-1	TRBJ2-3
CATSREGQGNTEAFF	15	TRBV15	TRBJ1-1
CASTSGNEQYF	11	TRBV6-5	TRBJ2-7
CASSLLTGVPGTEAFF	16	TRBV5-1	TRBJ1-1
CASSIWRGPTNEKLFF	16	TRBV19	TRBJ1-4
CSLSGTSGFTSYNEQFF	17	TRBV20-1	TRBJ2-1
CASSEVRSGELFF	13	TRBV2	TRBJ2-2
CASSPGGLTDTQYF	14	TRBV5-1	TRBJ2-3
CASSLEANAEAFF	13	TRBV7-9	TRBJ1-1
CASSQESYGELFF	13	TRBV4-2	TRBJ2-2
CSARGTVSYEQYF	13	TRBV20-1	TRBJ2-7
CASSQGLGYGYTF	13	TRBV7-2	TRBJ1-2
CASSYSSRANTEAFF	15	TRBV6-5	TRBJ1-1
CASSLSSGATGELFF	15	TRBV5-1	TRBJ2-2
CASSPPGGGSTDTQYF	16	TRBV7-2	TRBJ2-3
CASQTGIYEQYF	12	TRBV6-5	TRBJ2-7
CASSESGTATYEQYF	15	TRBV28	TRBJ2-7
CASSPSAANTEAFF	14	TRBV7-2	TRBJ1-1
CASSGTSGYNNEQFF	15	TRBV5-1	TRBJ2-1
CAGIARGVIAKNIQYF	16	TRBV27	TRBJ2-4
CASIRQGGMGEKLFF	15	TRBV19	TRBJ1-4
CASSLVSSTNEKLFF	15	TRBV5-1	TRBJ1-4
CASSLNGNYGYTF	13	TRBV12-3/TRBV12-4	TRBJ1-2
CSASDGTYGYTF	12	TRBV20-1	TRBJ1-2
CASSVGLFPGVQFF	14	TRBV19	TRBJ2-1
CASSEGFEFLSQPQHF	16	TRBV2	TRBJ1-5
CASSLSRGNAEAFF	14	TRBV12-3/TRBV12-4	TRBJ1-1
CASSLVQGNTEAFF	14	TRBV7-8	TRBJ1-1
CASSSRTSGGSGELFF	16	TRBV5-1	TRBJ2-2
CASRRNSESTDTQYF	15	TRBV4-2	TRBJ2-3
CSVATANYGYTF	12	TRBV29-1	TRBJ1-2
CASAGTSSNQPQHF	14	TRBV6-2/TRBV6-3	TRBJ1-5
CASSPEQGPYEQYF	14	TRBV18	TRBJ2-7
CASSSSSSARAGETQYF	17	TRBV28	TRBJ2-5
CASSLGGLRNTGELFF	16	TRBV7-2	TRBJ2-2
CASSQTGYGELFF	13	TRBV3-1	TRBJ2-2
CSARGTGGSGELFF	14	TRBV20-1	TRBJ2-2
CASSLHRDSSQYF	13	TRBV27	TRBJ2-5
CATSRDITGAGELFF	15	TRBV15	TRBJ2-2
CASSLNSGNLFNEQFF	16	TRBV7-2	TRBJ2-1
CASSLATGPRVKETQYF	17	TRBV5-1	TRBJ2-5